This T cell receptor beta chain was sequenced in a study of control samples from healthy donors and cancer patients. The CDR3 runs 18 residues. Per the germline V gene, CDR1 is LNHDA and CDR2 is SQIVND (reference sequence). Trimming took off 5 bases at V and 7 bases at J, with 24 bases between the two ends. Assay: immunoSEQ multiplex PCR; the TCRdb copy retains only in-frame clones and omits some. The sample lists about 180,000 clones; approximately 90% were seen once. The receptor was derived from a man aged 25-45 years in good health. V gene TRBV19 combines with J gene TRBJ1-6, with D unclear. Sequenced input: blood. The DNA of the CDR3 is TGTGCCAGTAGTGTCCCAATGGGAGAGTCGCGATGGAATTCACCCCTCCACTTT. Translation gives CASSVPMGESRWNSPLHF.